This passage covers 14 T cell receptor beta chains from one sample sequenced in a study of shared clonotypes between healthy human individuals. It was CD45RO-negative cells, positively selected for CCR7, that made up naive CD8 cells, with terminally differentiated effector memory CD45RA+ cells excluded. Assay: immunoSEQ multiplex PCR; the TCRdb copy retains only in-frame clones and omits some. This table has approximately 2,200,000 clones, roughly 91% appearing once. Sequenced input: naive CD8+ T cells from PBMCs. Source of these receptors: a man aged 18 to 30 in good health. Some clones in this sample may be carry-over from other donors' samples.

The chain carries TRBV9 and TRBJ2-5; TRBD2 is a possible D gene (6 bases). Germline values: CDR1 SGDLS, CDR2 YYNGEE. This CDR3 is built from 16 residues. The V end lost 4 bases, the J end lost 0 bases, and 16 bases lay between the germline ends. CDR3: CASSLMEGPYQETQYF. The CDR3 DNA is TGTGCCAGCAGCTTAATGGAGGGGCCGTACCAAGAGACCCAGTACTTC.

The rearrangement joins TRBV6-5 to TRBJ2-7; D uncertain. The CDR3 totals 13 residues. Germline CDR1 is MNHEY and CDR2 is SVGAGI. Trimming took off 2 bases at V and 6 bases at J, with 11 bases between the two ends. CDR3 in DNA: TGTGCCAGCAGTTACGTAAGAGGAGCCGAGCAGTACTTC. This translates into CASSYVRGAEQYF.

V is TRBV7-3 and J is TRBJ2-1; the match to TRBD2 covers 10 bases. V gave up 4 bases and J gave up 6 bases; unmatched junction bases: 9. Germline CDR1 reads SGHTA; CDR2 reads FQGTGA. This CDR3 region has 16 residues. The CDR3 here is CASSSRTGTSVNEQFF. CDR3 in DNA: TGTGCCAGCAGCTCCCGGACCGGGACTAGCGTCAATGAGCAGTTCTTC.

The V call is TRBV30, the J call TRBJ1-1, with 7 bases aligning to TRBD1. This CDR3 is 13 amino acids long. V gave up 3 bases and J gave up 7 bases; unmatched junction bases: 8. CDR1 GTSNPN and CDR2 SVGIG come from the germline V gene (reference sequence). The CDR3 spells CAWRLTGVVEAFF. In DNA, the CDR3 is TGTGCCTGGAGACTCACAGGGGTAGTTGAAGCTTTCTTT.

A single count supports this clone. The chain is built from TRBV28 and TRBJ2-1; D is unresolved. The CDR3 length is 16 residues. Trimming took off 3 bases at V and 4 bases at J, with 16 bases between the two ends. The germline gives CDR1 MDHEN, CDR2 SYDVKM. The CDR3 loop is CASSLYYPSKYNEQFF. DNA of the CDR3: TGTGCCAGCAGTTTGTATTACCCCTCGAAGTACAATGAGCAGTTCTTC.

The genes are TRBV9 and TRBJ2-1; 11 nucleotides align to TRBD1. The CDR3 sequence is 15 residues long. The V segment lost 3 bases and the J segment 4 bases; nucleotides outside the gene matches: 3. CDR1 SGDLS and CDR2 YYNGEE come from the germline V gene. This CDR3 reads CASSGGDRGYNEQFF. For the CDR3, the DNA is TGTGCCAGCAGCGGCGGGGACAGGGGGTACAATGAGCAGTTCTTC.

V is TRBV5-6 and J is TRBJ2-7, with 12 bases fitting TRBD2. Germline-derived CDR1 and CDR2 are SGHDT and YYEEEE. This CDR3 is 14 amino acids long. V lost 4 bases, J lost 3 bases, and 2 bases stayed unmatched. DNA of the CDR3: TGTGCCAGCAGCGAGGGACTAGCGGGCTACGAGCAGTACTTC. As protein: CASSEGLAGYEQYF.

The chain carries TRBV28 and TRBJ2-7; D unclear. CDR3 size: 19 residues. CDR1 and CDR2 from the germline V gene are MDHEN and SYDVKM. Trimming removed 5 bases from V and 4 bases from J, with 30 bases in between. CDR3 coding DNA: TGTGCCAGCAGTACTAAAACACGCGACGGCCTCCTGAGGAGTTACGAGCAGTACTTC. It specifies CASSTKTRDGLLRSYEQYF.

The chain has TRBV7-3 and TRBJ2-3; weak D call: TRBD2 (6 bases). The CDR3 extends over 15 amino acids. The germline gives CDR1 SGHTA, CDR2 FQGTGA. V lost 0 bases and J lost 6, with 13 bases in between. The CDR3 DNA sequence: TGTGCCAGCAGCTTAACGGGTGGAGGGGTGGATACGCAGTATTTT. It translates to CASSLTGGGVDTQYF.

V usage is TRBV5-1 and J usage is TRBJ1-5, with a tentative D call TRBD1 (5 bases). Germline assignment: CDR1 SGHRS and CDR2 YFSETQ. With 0 bases removed from V and 3 bases from J, the gap between germline ends came to 10 bases. The CDR3 runs to 15 residues. The DNA of the CDR3 is TGCGCCAGCAGCTTGGAGGGGCAATTCAATCAGCCCCAGCATTTT. Translated, it gives CASSLEGQFNQPQHF.

In the case of this clone: Other DNA sequences in this sample translate to the same CDR3. V usage is TRBV19 and J usage is TRBJ2-7, with a weak D call TRBD1 (5 bases). Trimming took off 3 bases at V and 4 bases at J, with 10 bases between the two ends. Germline V gene data show CDR1 as LNHDA and CDR2 as SQIVND (reference sequence). The CDR3 has 13 amino acids. The CDR3, as DNA: TGTGCCAGTAGTATTTTCCAGGGTTACGAGCAGTACTTC. This sequence encodes CASSIFQGYEQYF.

Of note for this clone: Other DNA sequences in this sample translate to the same CDR3. This chain uses TRBV4-1 with TRBJ2-7; D unclear. The V gene lost 1 base and the J gene lost 6 bases, with 7 bases spanning the gap. CDR3 length: 12 residues. Germline values: CDR1 MGHRA, CDR2 YSYEKL. CDR3 in amino acids: CASSQGLGEQYF. The CDR3 DNA reads TGCGCCAGCAGCCAAGGCCTGGGCGAGCAGTACTTC.

As for this clone: The same CDR3 also results from other DNA sequences found in this sample. The chain recombines TRBV27 with TRBJ1-2; no clear D. Germline V gene lookup returns CDR1 MNHEY and CDR2 SMNVEV (reference sequence). The CDR3 has 12 amino acids. Trimming shortened V by 5 bases and J by 2 bases, and 6 bases separated the two germline ends. CDR3 sequence: CASSPNNYGYTF. Here the CDR3 DNA reads TGTGCCAGCAGTCCCAACAACTATGGCTACACCTTC.

V gene TRBV29-1 combines with J gene TRBJ2-1; 8 nucleotides agree with TRBD2. The CDR3 contains 15 residues. CDR1 is SQVTM, CDR2 ANQGSEA, per germline. The V segment lost 1 base and the J segment 4 bases; nucleotides outside the gene matches: 6. The CDR3 sequence is CSVEVGSGTYNEQFF. CDR3 DNA: TGCAGCGTTGAAGTTGGTAGCGGGACTTACAATGAGCAGTTCTTC.